The 11 T cell receptor beta chains reported below all come from one sample, sequenced in a study of shared clonotypes between healthy human individuals (dated by TCRdb to 2020 to 2022). Library prep was done by the immunoSEQ multiplex PCR assay. What TCRdb holds here is the immuneACCESS table cut down to in-frame rearrangements. Part of the clones is not present; checked against another copy, under half of the missing clones reflect an unresolved V gene, and the others are unexplained. This sample gives about a million clones in total; approximately 76% of them show up just once. The ten largest clones take up approximately 1.5% of the sample. Sequencing used memory CD4+ T cells sorted from blood. The cell subset or site label, as the study defines it: CD45RA-negative fraction. Receptors originate from a man younger than 30 in good health.

This chain joins TRBV5-1 and TRBJ2-1, with TRBD1 matching 7 bases. V lost 4 bases to trimming and J lost 4 bases; unmatched junction nucleotides: 5. There are 14 residues in the CDR3. Germline values: CDR1 SGHRS, CDR2 YFSETQ. The CDR3 spells CASSRGQLYNEQFF. CDR3 nucleotide sequence: TGCGCCAGCAGCAGGGGACAGCTTTACAATGAGCAGTTCTTC.

The chain has TRBV30 and TRBJ2-2; D gene unclear. Germline loops: CDR1 GTSNPN, CDR2 SVGIG (reference sequence). The CDR3 has 13 residues. Deletions cut 0 bases from V and 7 bases from J, with 9 bases between. Here the CDR3 reads CAWSVISGGELFF. CDR3 coding DNA: TGTGCCTGGAGTGTAATATCGGGCGGGGAGCTGTTTTTT.

V is TRBV30 and J is TRBJ1-4; unclear D gene. The length of the CDR3 is 16 residues. Between the trimmed V and J ends, which lost 0 bases and 0 bases, there was a span of 11 bases. CDR1 and CDR2 (germline): GTSNPN, SVGIG (reference sequence). Written as DNA, the CDR3 is TGTGCCTGGAGTGTACGGGCTTCTACAACTAATGAAAAACTGTTTTTT. Encoded protein: CAWSVRASTTNEKLFF.

V and J are TRBV18 and TRBJ1-5; D uncertain. Trimming left V 5 bases short and J 5 bases short, with 7 bases between. The CDR3 runs to 12 residues. The germline CDR1 and CDR2 sequences are KGHSH and LQKENI. CDR3 in DNA: TGTGCCAGCTCATCGGTGGATCAGCCCCAGCATTTT. This translates into CASSSVDQPQHF.

This chain joins TRBV6-1 and TRBJ2-3; no reliable D call. With 2 bases removed from V and 4 bases from J, the gap between germline ends came to 4 bases. Germline V CDR1 and CDR2: MNHNS, SASEGT. This CDR3 has 12 amino acids. The DNA of the CDR3 is TGTGCCAGCAGTGAAAATGCAGATACGCAGTATTTT. It encodes CASSENADTQYF.

This chain connects TRBV9 to TRBJ2-1; the match to TRBD2 covers 14 bases. The CDR3 contains 17 residues. Germline lookup yields CDR1 SGDLS and CDR2 YYNGEE. V gave up 0 bases and J gave up 8 bases; unmatched junction bases: 7. CDR3 coding DNA: TGTGCCAGCAGCGTAGAGGGGACTAGCGGGAGTTTTGATGAGCAGTTCTTC. It translates to CASSVEGTSGSFDEQFF.

The rearrangement links TRBV28 to TRBJ2-2; no firm D call. The CDR3 runs 15 residues. Germline lookup yields CDR1 MDHEN and CDR2 SYDVKM. Trimming removed 6 bases at V and 4 bases at J, with 15 bases between. Here the CDR3 reads CASRPGPWGTGELFF. The CDR3 nucleotides read TGTGCCAGCAGACCTGGCCCGTGGGGCACCGGGGAGCTGTTTTTT.

The rearrangement joins TRBV2 to TRBJ2-7, with 11 bases that match TRBD2. Trimming removed 8 bases from V and 7 bases from J; junction bases left unmatched: 16. The CDR3 loop spans 16 amino acids. The V gene's germline CDR1 is SNHLY and CDR2 FYNNEI. The CDR3 nucleotides read TGTGCCAGCCTAGTAGCGGGGGGGCCCCGGTCGGGGGAGCAGTACTTC. The encoded protein is CASLVAGGPRSGEQYF.

The chain joins TRBV6-5 to TRBJ2-7, with D perhaps TRBD2 (5 bases). Trimming stripped 2 bases from V and 10 bases from J, with 15 bases between. Germline values: CDR1 MNHEY, CDR2 SVGAGI. The CDR3 length is 13 residues. The CDR3 is CASSYDYLGRQYF. The CDR3 DNA is TGTGCCAGCAGTTACGACTATTTAGGGCGACAGTACTTC.

The chain uses TRBV27 and TRBJ1-6; D is perhaps TRBD1 (6 bases). Per germline, CDR1 MNHEY and CDR2 SMNVEV (reference sequence). The CDR3 length is 14 residues. Trimming shortened V by 7 bases and J by 0 bases, and 7 bases separated the two germline ends. The CDR3 nucleotides read TGTGCCAGCAAGGGGGGCTCCTATAATTCACCCCTCCACTTT. The encoded protein is CASKGGSYNSPLHF.

The rearrangement joins TRBV5-1 to TRBJ1-4, with D tentatively TRBD1 (6 bases). This CDR3 has 14 residues. Looked up from germline, CDR1 is SGHRS and CDR2 is YFSETQ. V was shortened by 4 bases and J by 8 bases, with 15 bases between the two germline ends. The CDR3: CASSLGQDVEKLFF. CDR3 coding DNA: TGCGCCAGCAGCCTGGGACAAGATGTCGAAAAACTGTTTTTT.